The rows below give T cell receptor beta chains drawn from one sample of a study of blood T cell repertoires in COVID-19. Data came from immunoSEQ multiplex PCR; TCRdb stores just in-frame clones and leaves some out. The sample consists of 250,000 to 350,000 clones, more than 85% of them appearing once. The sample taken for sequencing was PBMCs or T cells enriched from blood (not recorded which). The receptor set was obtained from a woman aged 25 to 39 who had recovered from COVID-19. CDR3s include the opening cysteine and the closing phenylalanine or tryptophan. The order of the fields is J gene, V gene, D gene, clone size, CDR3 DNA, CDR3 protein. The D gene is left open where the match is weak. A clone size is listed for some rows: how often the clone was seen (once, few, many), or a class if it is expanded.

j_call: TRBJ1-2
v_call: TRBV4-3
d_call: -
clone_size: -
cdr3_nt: TGCGCCAGCAGCCAAGATCCGGGTCTGAACTATGGCTACACCTTC
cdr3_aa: CASSQDPGLNYGYTF

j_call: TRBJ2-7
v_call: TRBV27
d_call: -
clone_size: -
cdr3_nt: TGTGCCAGCAGTACGGGAAGTGGATCCTCGTACGAGCAGTACTTC
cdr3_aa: CASSTGSGSSYEQYF

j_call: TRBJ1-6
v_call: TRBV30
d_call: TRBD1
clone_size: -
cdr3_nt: TGTGCCTGGAGATTACAGGGGCCCGATAATTCACCCCTCCACTTT
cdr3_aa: CAWRLQGPDNSPLHF

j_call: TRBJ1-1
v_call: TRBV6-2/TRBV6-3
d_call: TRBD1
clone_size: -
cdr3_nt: TGTGCCAGCAGCCAGGGACAGGGGCTCTTCTTT
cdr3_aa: CASSQGQGLFF

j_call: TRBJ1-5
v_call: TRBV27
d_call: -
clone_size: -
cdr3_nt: TGTGCCAGTAATTATAGCAATCAGCCCCAGCATTTT
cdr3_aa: CASNYSNQPQHF

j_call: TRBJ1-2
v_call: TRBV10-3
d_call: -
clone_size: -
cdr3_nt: TGTGCCATCAGAGCCTTGGGACTGATTTATGGCTACACCTTC
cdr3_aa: CAIRALGLIYGYTF

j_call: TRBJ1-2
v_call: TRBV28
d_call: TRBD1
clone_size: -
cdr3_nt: TGTGCCAGCAGTCCTTCTTCTTACCGCCCGACAGGGGAAGGGGCCTTGAGTTGGGGCTACACCTTC
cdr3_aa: CASSPSSYRPTGEGALSWGYTF

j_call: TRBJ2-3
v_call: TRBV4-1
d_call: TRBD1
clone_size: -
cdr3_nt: TGCGCCAGCAGCCCCGGACAGGAGATCACAGATACGCAGTATTTT
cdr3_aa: CASSPGQEITDTQYF

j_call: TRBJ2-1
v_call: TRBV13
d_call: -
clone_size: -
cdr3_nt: TGTGCCAGCAGTCCCAGGGCAGACAATGAGCAGTTCTTC
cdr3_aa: CASSPRADNEQFF

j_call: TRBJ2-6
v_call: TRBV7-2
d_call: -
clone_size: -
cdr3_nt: TGTGCCAGCAGCTTAGGGGGCCCGGGGGCTGGGGCCAACGTCCTGACTTTC
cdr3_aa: CASSLGGPGAGANVLTF

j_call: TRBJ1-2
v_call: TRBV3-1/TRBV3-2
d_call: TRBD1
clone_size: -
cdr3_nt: TGTGCCAGCAGTTGGACAGGGGGCTCCAGTGGTACTAGCTATGGCTACACCTTC
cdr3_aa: CASSWTGGSSGTSYGYTF

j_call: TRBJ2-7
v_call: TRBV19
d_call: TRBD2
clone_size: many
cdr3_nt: TGTGCCAGTAGTCGGGGGGGAAGAGCCTACGAGCAGTACTTC
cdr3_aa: CASSRGGRAYEQYF

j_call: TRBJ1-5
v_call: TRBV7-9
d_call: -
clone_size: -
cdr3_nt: TGTGCCAGCAGCCCTCAAGGGGATAGCAATCAGCCCCAGCATTTT
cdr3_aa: CASSPQGDSNQPQHF

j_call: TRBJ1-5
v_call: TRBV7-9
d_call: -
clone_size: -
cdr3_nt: TGTGCCGTCGGAGAAAATCAGCCCCAGCATTTT
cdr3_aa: CAVGENQPQHF

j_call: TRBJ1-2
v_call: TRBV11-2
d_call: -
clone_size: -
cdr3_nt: TGTGCCAGCAGCTTAGATCCAACTAACTATGGCTACACCTTC
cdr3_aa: CASSLDPTNYGYTF

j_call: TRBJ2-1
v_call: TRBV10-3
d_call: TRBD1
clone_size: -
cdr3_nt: TGTGCCATCAGTGTCGGGACAGACTACAATGAGCAGTTCTTC
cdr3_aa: CAISVGTDYNEQFF

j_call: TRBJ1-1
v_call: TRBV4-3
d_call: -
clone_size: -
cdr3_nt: TGCGCCAGCAGCCGGGGGCAAGGGGCTAACACTGAAGCTTTCTTT
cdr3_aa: CASSRGQGANTEAFF

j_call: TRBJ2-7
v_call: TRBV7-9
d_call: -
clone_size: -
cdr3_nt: TGTGCCAGCAGCGGGGGAACGTCGACCGGGACACCCTACGAGCAGTACTTC
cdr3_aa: CASSGGTSTGTPYEQYF

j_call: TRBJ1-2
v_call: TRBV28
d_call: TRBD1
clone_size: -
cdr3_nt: TGTGCCACCCGGACAGGGAATCACGGCTACACCTTC
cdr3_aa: CATRTGNHGYTF

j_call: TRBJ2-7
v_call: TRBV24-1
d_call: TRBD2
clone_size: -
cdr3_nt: TGTGCCACCAGTGAGTCGAGCGGGGGGGCACACGAGCAGTACTTC
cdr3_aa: CATSESSGGAHEQYF

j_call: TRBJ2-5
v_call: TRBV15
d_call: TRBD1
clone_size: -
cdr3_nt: TGTGCCACCAGCTCAAGGACAGGGCAGGGAGAGACCCAGTACTTC
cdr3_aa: CATSSRTGQGETQYF

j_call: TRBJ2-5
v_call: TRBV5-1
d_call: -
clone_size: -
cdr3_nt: TGCGCCAGCAGCTCGGCCAGCGGGGAGACCCAGTACTTC
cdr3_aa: CASSSASGETQYF

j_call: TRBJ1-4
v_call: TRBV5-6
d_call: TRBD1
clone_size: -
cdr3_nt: TGTGCCAGCAGCCTGACGGGACAGACTAATGAAAAACTGTTTTTT
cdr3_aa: CASSLTGQTNEKLFF

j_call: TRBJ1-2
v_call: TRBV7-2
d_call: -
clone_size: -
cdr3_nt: TGTGCCAGCAGCTTACGGGACTATGGCTACACCTTC
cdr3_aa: CASSLRDYGYTF

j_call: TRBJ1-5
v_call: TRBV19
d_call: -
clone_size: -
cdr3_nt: TGTGCCAGTAGTATCAACAGGGCCACTAATCAGCCCCAGCATTTT
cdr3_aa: CASSINRATNQPQHF

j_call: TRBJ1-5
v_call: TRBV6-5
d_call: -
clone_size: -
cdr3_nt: TGTGCCAGCACAGGGAACAATCAGCCCCAGCATTTT
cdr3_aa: CASTGNNQPQHF

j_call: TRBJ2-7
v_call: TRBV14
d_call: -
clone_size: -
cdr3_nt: TGTGCCAGCAGCCAACATAAACGGGGCGAGCAGTACTTC
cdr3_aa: CASSQHKRGEQYF

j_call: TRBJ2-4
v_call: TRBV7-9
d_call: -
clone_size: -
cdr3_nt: TGTGCCAGCAGCCCGAGGAGGGGAGACATTCAGTACTTC
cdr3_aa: CASSPRRGDIQYF

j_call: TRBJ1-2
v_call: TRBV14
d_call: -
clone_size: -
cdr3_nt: TGTGCCAGCAGCCAAGGGCCCCCAGGGGTCTATGGCTACACCTTC
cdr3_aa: CASSQGPPGVYGYTF

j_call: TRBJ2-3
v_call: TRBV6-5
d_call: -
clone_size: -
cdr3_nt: TGTGCCAGCTACAGGGGGGGAGGCACAGATACGCAGTATTTT
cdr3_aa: CASYRGGGTDTQYF

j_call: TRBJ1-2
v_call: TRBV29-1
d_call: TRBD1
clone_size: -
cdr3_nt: TGCAGCGTTCCGGGACAGGGATTGATCGATGGCTACACCTTC
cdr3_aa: CSVPGQGLIDGYTF

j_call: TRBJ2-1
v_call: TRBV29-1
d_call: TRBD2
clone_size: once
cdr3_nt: TGCAGCGTCTCCCTCGTGGGAGGGCTGGCGAATGAGCAGTTCTTC
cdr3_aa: CSVSLVGGLANEQFF